Following are 27 T cell receptor beta chains from one sample sequenced in a study of blood T cell repertoires in COVID-19. Clones were sequenced by immunoSEQ multiplex PCR, and TCRdb holds only the in-frame ones, with some missing. Found here are about 57,000 clones, roughly 88% of them singletons; the top ten hold approximately 5%. The specimen was peripheral blood. The receptor set was obtained from a human donor in a cohort sampled during active COVID-19.

The chain has TRBV7-9 and TRBJ2-1, with 7 positions matching TRBD2. CDR3 length: 16 residues. CDR1 is SEHNR, CDR2 FQNEAQ, per germline (reference sequence). V lost 5 bases to trimming and J lost 1 base; unmatched junction nucleotides: 8. CDR3 sequence reads: CASSTLAAGSYNEQFF. The CDR3 DNA follows: TGTGCCAGCAGCACACTAGCAGCGGGATCCTACAATGAGCAGTTCTTC.

The V and J genes are TRBV10-2 and TRBJ2-5; D possibly corresponds to TRBD1 (8 bases). This CDR3 is built from 13 residues. Trimming removed 6 bases from V and 5 bases from J, with 13 bases in between. Germline assignment: CDR1 WSHSY and CDR2 SAAADI. For the CDR3, the DNA is TGCGCCAGCAGAGGACAGGGAGGGGAGACCCAGTACTTC. Amino acids: CASRGQGGETQYF.

This sequence joins TRBV3-1 (or the pseudogene TRBV3-2) and TRBJ1-4; no reliable D call. The CDR3 consists of 13 residues. The germline V gene encodes CDR1 LGHDT and CDR2 YNNKEL (reference sequence). Trimming stripped 4 bases from V and 5 bases from J, with 8 bases between. The CDR3 loop reads CASSLRVNEKLFF. In nucleotides, the CDR3 is TGTGCCAGCAGCCTTCGAGTCAATGAAAAACTGTTTTTT.

The rearrangement links TRBV5-5 to TRBJ2-5; TRBD2 aligns across 7 bases. V lost 3 bases, J lost 5 bases, and 13 bases stayed unmatched. The CDR3 consists of 16 residues. Germline CDR1 SGHKS, CDR2 YYEKEE (reference sequence). The CDR3 loop reads CASSSTLALGGETQYF. The CDR3 nucleotides read TGTGCCAGCAGCTCCACTCTAGCTCTGGGGGGGGAGACCCAGTACTTC.

The rearrangement uses TRBV6-5 and TRBJ1-1; the D is unclear. CDR3 length equals 11 residues. Germline V CDR1 and CDR2: MNHEY, SVGAGI. The V end lost 9 bases, the J end lost 1 base, and 6 bases lay between the germline ends. The CDR3 is CASQENTEAFF. The CDR3 DNA sequence: TGTGCCAGTCAGGAGAACACTGAAGCTTTCTTT.

The chain is built from TRBV27 and TRBJ2-7; D call uncertain. The V and J ends lost 4 bases and 2 bases respectively, with 21 bases between them. Germline CDR1 is MNHEY and CDR2 is SMNVEV (reference sequence). CDR3 size: 17 residues. The CDR3 here is CASSSPHFATLPYEQYF. CDR3 nucleotides: TGTGCCAGCAGTTCGCCTCACTTCGCTACGCTTCCCTACGAGCAGTACTTC.

The chain carries TRBV7-6 and TRBJ2-1; a possible D gene is TRBD2 (6 bases). The CDR3 covers 15 residues. The V gene's germline CDR1 is SGHVS and CDR2 FNYEAQ. V lost 3 bases to trimming and J lost 5 bases, with 14 bases between them. This chain's CDR3 is CASSLGGSNDNEQFF. CDR3 DNA: TGTGCCAGCAGCTTGGGGGGTTCAAACGACAATGAGCAGTTCTTC.

This clone has only a few counts. V gene TRBV5-1 combines with J gene TRBJ2-1, with 10 bases lining up with TRBD2. With 2 bases clipped from V and 8 bases from J, the junction kept 10 bases outside the gene matches. This CDR3 contains 16 residues. Germline V gene sequence: CDR1 SGHRS, CDR2 YFSETQ. The DNA of the CDR3 is TGCGCCAGCAGCTTTTTAGGCAGCGGGAGGGTAGATGAGCAGTTCTTC. Translated, it gives CASSFLGSGRVDEQFF. Full variable domain (remainder filled in from reference TRBV5-1 and TRBJ2-1): KAGVTQTPRYLIKTRGQQVTLSCSPISGHRSVSWYQQTPGQGLQFLFEYFSETQRNKGNFPGRFSGRQFSNSRSEMNVSTLELGDSALYLCASSFLGSGRVDEQFFGPGTRLTVL.

The V gene is TRBV9, the J gene TRBJ2-3; D gene uncertain. V dropped 0 bases and J dropped 2 bases, with 13 bases sitting between them. This CDR3 is built from 16 residues. Germline values: CDR1 SGDLS, CDR2 YYNGEE. The CDR3 protein is CASSVAFPLPTDTQYF. The DNA of the CDR3 is TGTGCCAGCAGCGTAGCTTTCCCTCTCCCCACAGATACGCAGTATTTT. Variable domain in full (rest from reference TRBV9 and TRBJ2-3): DSGVTQTPKHLITATGQRVTLRCSPRSGDLSVYWYQQSLDQGLQFLIQYYNGEERAKGNILERFSAQQFPDLHSELNLSSLELGDSALYFCASSVAFPLPTDTQYFGPGTRLTVL.

This rearrangement joins TRBV9 to TRBJ2-3; possibly TRBD2 for D (5 bases). CDR1 and CDR2 from the germline V gene are SGDLS and YYNGEE. V was shortened by 4 bases and J by 4 bases, with 13 bases between the two germline ends. The CDR3 consists of 14 residues. CDR3: CASSISSSPDTQYF. The CDR3 DNA reads as TGTGCCAGCAGCATTTCTAGCTCCCCAGATACGCAGTATTTT.

The rearrangement links TRBV5-1 to TRBJ1-4; D call uncertain. V was trimmed by 3 bases and J by 0 bases, leaving 9 bases between them. The CDR3 sequence is 15 residues long. CDR1 SGHRS and CDR2 YFSETQ come from the germline V gene. CDR3 protein: CASSSRQPTNEKLFF. DNA for the CDR3: TGCGCCAGCAGCTCTCGACAACCAACTAATGAAAAACTGTTTTTT.

The V call is TRBV15, the J call TRBJ2-5; 9 bases fit TRBD1. The V gene's germline CDR1 is LNHNV and CDR2 YYDKDF (reference sequence). Unmatched junction bases numbered 6, after V lost 5 bases and J lost 5 bases. The length of the CDR3 is 14 residues. CDR3 protein: CATSGSGTGETQYF. The CDR3, as DNA: TGTGCCACCAGCGGATCCGGGACAGGGGAGACCCAGTACTTC.

The chain is built from TRBV6-5 and TRBJ2-4; D is possibly TRBD1 (6 bases). The CDR3 contains 16 residues. Germline V gene sequence: CDR1 MNHEY, CDR2 SVGAGI. V was pared by 0 bases and J by 2 bases, with 11 bases between. The CDR3 reads CASSYSQGISKNIQYF. CDR3 DNA sequence: TGTGCCAGCAGTTACTCACAGGGTATATCCAAAAACATTCAGTACTTC.

The chain combines TRBV7-2 with TRBJ2-1; 7 bases agree with TRBD1. Losses at the gene ends were 4 bases for V and 6 bases for J; bases not matched to a gene: 12. The CDR3 runs 16 residues. The germline V gene has CDR1 SGHTA and CDR2 FQGNSA. The DNA of the CDR3 is TGTGCCAGCAGCTCCACGGGACAGTTGCAGGGCAATGAGCAGTTCTTC. This codes for CASSSTGQLQGNEQFF.

This clone has just one count. The chain has TRBV5-1 and TRBJ1-1; a weak D match, TRBD1 (5 bases). Germline CDR1 and CDR2: SGHRS and YFSETQ. V was clipped by 4 bases and J by 1 base, with 14 bases between them. The CDR3 contains 15 residues. CDR3 protein: CASSVTTASNTEAFF. CDR3 bases: TGCGCCAGCAGCGTAACGACAGCCTCGAACACTGAAGCTTTCTTT.

The rearrangement links TRBV28 to TRBJ2-1; D unclear. V was pared by 2 bases and J by 7 bases, with 6 bases between. Germline V gives CDR1 MDHEN, CDR2 SYDVKM. The CDR3 runs 12 residues. CDR3: CASSLRVNEQFF. In DNA, the CDR3 is TGTGCCAGCAGTTTACGAGTTAATGAGCAGTTCTTC.

This clone was detected once. This chain joins TRBV2 and TRBJ2-4, with 7 bases matching TRBD1. Unmatched junction bases numbered 10, after V lost 8 bases and J lost 9 bases. The germline V gene encodes CDR1 SNHLY and CDR2 FYNNEI. The CDR3 covers 13 residues. CDR3 region: CASGKTGPSIQYF. In nucleotides, the CDR3 is TGTGCCAGCGGAAAGACAGGGCCCAGCATTCAGTACTTC.

CDR3 loop: CASSYRWPGGGEQFF. CDR3 nucleotide sequence: TGTGCCAGCAGTTACCGTTGGCCGGGGGGAGGTGAGCAGTTCTTC. The chain uses TRBV6-2 or TRBV6-3 and TRBJ2-1; 7 nucleotides match TRBD2. Germline V gene lookup returns CDR1 MNHEY and CDR2 SVGEGT. This CDR3 comprises 15 residues. With 2 bases clipped from V and 9 bases from J, the junction kept 10 bases outside the gene matches.

The chain employs TRBV14 and TRBJ2-1; 10 bases match TRBD2. There are 16 residues in the CDR3. CDR1 and CDR2 from the germline V gene are SGHDN and FVKESK. With V trimmed by 3 bases and J by 8 bases, 10 bases remained unmatched. The CDR3 DNA is TGTGCCAGCAGCCAGAAGTTGGGACTAGCGTTCGATGAGCAGTTCTTC. Amino acid sequence: CASSQKLGLAFDEQFF.

The chain joins TRBV27 to TRBJ2-1; TRBD2 aligns across 8 bases. The CDR3 sequence is 16 residues long. Germline CDR1 is MNHEY and CDR2 is SMNVEV (reference sequence). V shed 6 bases and J 4 bases; nucleotides not matched to a gene: 11. CDR3 sequence reads: CASRQRSGISYNEQFF. The CDR3 bases are TGTGCCAGCAGACAACGTAGCGGGATCAGTTACAATGAGCAGTTCTTC.

This chain connects TRBV18 to TRBJ1-2; D perhaps matches TRBD1 (5 bases). The CDR3 sequence is 13 residues long. The V end lost 6 bases, the J end lost 5 bases, and 13 bases lay between the germline ends. CDR1 is KGHSH and CDR2 is LQKENI in the germline V gene. CDR3 sequence: CASSEQEGYGYTF. The CDR3 DNA sequence: TGTGCCAGCTCGGAACAGGAGGGGTATGGCTACACCTTC.

The chain employs TRBV9 and TRBJ2-5, with 7 bases fitting TRBD1. With V trimmed by 0 bases and J by 5 bases, 7 bases remained unmatched. The CDR3 spans 15 residues. The V gene's germline CDR1 is SGDLS and CDR2 YYNGEE. CDR3 DNA sequence: TGTGCCAGCAGCGTAGCTGCCCGAGGGGGCGAGACCCAGTACTTC. Its translation: CASSVAARGGETQYF.

The chain couples TRBV7-9 to TRBJ1-1, with D uncertain. The CDR3 loop spans 13 amino acids. Between the trimmed V and J ends, which lost 4 bases and 5 bases, there was a span of 11 bases. The V gene's germline CDR1 is SEHNR and CDR2 FQNEAQ (reference sequence). The CDR3 sequence: CASSSPGFTEAFF. The CDR3 DNA reads as TGTGCCAGCAGCTCACCGGGGTTTACTGAAGCTTTCTTT.

This chain uses TRBV2 with TRBJ1-2, with D possibly being TRBD1 (5 bases). Trimming took off 6 bases at V and 4 bases at J, with 12 bases between the two ends. The CDR3 loop spans 13 amino acids. Germline CDR1 and CDR2: SNHLY and FYNNEI. The CDR3 nucleotides are TGTGCCAGCAGGGCGACAGTAGGCTATGGCTACACCTTC. It translates to CASRATVGYGYTF.

The rearrangement links TRBV9 to TRBJ2-1; D uncertain. Germline CDR1 is SGDLS and CDR2 is YYNGEE. This CDR3 spans 16 amino acids. Trimming pared 4 bases from V and 0 bases from J, leaving 14 bases between. CDR3 sequence reads: CASSIDSSRSYNEQFF. The CDR3 DNA follows: TGTGCCAGCAGCATCGACTCCTCCCGCTCCTACAATGAGCAGTTCTTC.

The CDR3 region is CASSHSGGADDTQYF. CDR3 coding DNA: TGCGCCAGCAGCCATAGCGGGGGGGCTGACGATACGCAGTATTTT. V usage is TRBV4-3 and J usage is TRBJ2-3, with 11 positions matching TRBD2. This CDR3 is 15 amino acids long. V gave up 3 bases and J gave up 6 bases; unmatched junction bases: 5. Per germline, CDR1 LGHNA and CDR2 YSLEER.

The chain uses TRBV10-3 and TRBJ2-7, with 13 nucleotides matching TRBD2. This CDR3 has 19 amino acids. V lost 0 bases to trimming and J lost 3 bases; unmatched junction nucleotides: 11. Germline-derived CDR1 and CDR2 are ENHRY and SYGVKD. The DNA of the CDR3 is TGTGCCATCAGTGAGTCTTTAATCCCGACTAGCGGGGGGCTCTACGAGCAGTACTTC. Amino acids: CAISESLIPTSGGLYEQYF.